Listed here is a single T cell receptor (beta chain). Its antigen is not identified. These data originate in a study of shared clonotypes between healthy human individuals. CDR1 and CDR2 from the germline V gene are SGHTA and FQGTGA. The CDR3 contains 16 residues. V lost 1 base and J lost 3; bases outside the gene matches: 8. The protocol was immunoSEQ multiplex PCR, while the TCRdb copy is restricted to in-frame clones and leaves out a portion. The sample lists more than 1.2 million clones; roughly 98.5% were seen once. Study outcomes and limitations: Sorted-subset sequencing, rarefaction showed, was incomplete despite large depth. Roughly 5% of naive CD4 clonotypes were common to several donors.

The V gene is TRBV7-3, the J gene TRBJ1-1; 7 nucleotides agree with TRBD1. Sequencing was carried out using naive CD4+ T cells sorted from blood. The subset was: CD45RA+ positively selected. This sequence originates from a man younger than 45 in good health. The CDR3 sequence: CASSLSPAQGDTEAFF. CDR3 in DNA: TGTGCCAGCAGCTTAAGTCCGGCTCAGGGGGACACTGAAGCTTTCTTT.